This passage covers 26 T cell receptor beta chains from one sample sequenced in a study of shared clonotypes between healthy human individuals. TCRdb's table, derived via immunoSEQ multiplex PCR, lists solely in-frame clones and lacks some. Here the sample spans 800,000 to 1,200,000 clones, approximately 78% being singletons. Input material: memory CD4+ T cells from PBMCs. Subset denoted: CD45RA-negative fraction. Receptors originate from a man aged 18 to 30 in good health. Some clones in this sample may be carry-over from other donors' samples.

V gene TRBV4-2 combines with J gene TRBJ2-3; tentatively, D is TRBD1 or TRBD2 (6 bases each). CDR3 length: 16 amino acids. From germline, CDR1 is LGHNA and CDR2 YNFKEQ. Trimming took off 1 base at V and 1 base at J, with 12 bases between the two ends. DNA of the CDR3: TGTGCCAGCAGCCAAGTCGGGGGCAGCGGCACAGATACGCAGTATTTT. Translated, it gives CASSQVGGSGTDTQYF.

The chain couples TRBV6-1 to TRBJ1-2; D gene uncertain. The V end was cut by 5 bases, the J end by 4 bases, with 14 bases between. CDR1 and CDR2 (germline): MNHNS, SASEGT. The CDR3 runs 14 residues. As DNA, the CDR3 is TGTGCCAGCAGTACATTAGGAGGTGGCTATGGCTACACCTTC. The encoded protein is CASSTLGGGYGYTF.

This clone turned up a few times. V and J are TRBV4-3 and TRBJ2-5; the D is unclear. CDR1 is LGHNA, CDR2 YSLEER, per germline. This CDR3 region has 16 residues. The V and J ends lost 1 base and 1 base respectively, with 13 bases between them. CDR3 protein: CASSQGGRPTQETQYF. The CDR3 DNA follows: TGCGCCAGCAGCCAAGGTGGCAGGCCGACCCAAGAGACCCAGTACTTC.

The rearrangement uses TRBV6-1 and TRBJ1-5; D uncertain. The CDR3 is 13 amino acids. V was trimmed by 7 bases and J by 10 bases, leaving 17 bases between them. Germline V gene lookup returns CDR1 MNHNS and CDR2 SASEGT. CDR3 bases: TGTGCCAGCACGAGGCAGGCGGGTTACCCCCAGCATTTT. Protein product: CASTRQAGYPQHF.

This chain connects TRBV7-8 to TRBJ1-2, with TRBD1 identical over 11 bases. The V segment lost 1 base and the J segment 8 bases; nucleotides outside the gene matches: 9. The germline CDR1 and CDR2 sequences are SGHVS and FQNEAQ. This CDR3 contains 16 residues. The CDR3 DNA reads TGTGCCAGCAGCTTAGAGTTCGGACAGGGGGCTCGAGGCTACACCTTC. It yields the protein CASSLEFGQGARGYTF.

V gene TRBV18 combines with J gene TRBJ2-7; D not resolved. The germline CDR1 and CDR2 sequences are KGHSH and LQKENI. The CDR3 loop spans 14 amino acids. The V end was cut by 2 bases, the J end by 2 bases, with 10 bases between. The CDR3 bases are TGTGCCAGCTCACCAGGAGTGGCCCCCTACGAGCAGTACTTC. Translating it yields CASSPGVAPYEQYF.

The CDR3, as DNA: TGTGCCAGCAGCGTATATGGGGCCGGTGAGCAGTTCTTC. It is translated as CASSVYGAGEQFF. The chain employs TRBV9 and TRBJ2-1; maybe TRBD1 (5 bases). Trimming pared 1 base from V and 9 bases from J, leaving 11 bases between. The CDR3 contains 13 residues. In germline, CDR1 is SGDLS, CDR2 YYNGEE.

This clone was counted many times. As DNA, the CDR3 is TGTGCCAGCAAAGGCAGTGGAAAAGATACGCAGTATTTT. This gives the protein CASKGSGKDTQYF. V gene TRBV7-2 combines with J gene TRBJ2-3; no reliable D call. Germline CDR1 reads SGHTA; CDR2 reads FQGNSA. Trimming removed 7 bases from V and 5 bases from J, with 13 bases in between. CDR3 size: 13 residues. The full variable domain, its missing parts supplied by reference TRBV7-2 and TRBJ2-3, is GAGVSQSPSNKVTEKGKDVELRCDPISGHTALYWYRQSLGQGLEFLIYFQGNSAPDKSGLPSDRFSAERTGGSVSTLTIQRTQQEDSAVYLCASKGSGKDTQYFGPGTRLTVL.

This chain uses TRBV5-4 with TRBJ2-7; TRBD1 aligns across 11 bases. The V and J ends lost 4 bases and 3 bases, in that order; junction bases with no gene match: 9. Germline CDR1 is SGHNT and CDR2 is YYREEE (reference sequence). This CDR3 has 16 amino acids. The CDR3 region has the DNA TGTGCCAGCAGCCCAACCCCGGGACAGGGGGGCTACGAGCAGTACTTC. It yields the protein CASSPTPGQGGYEQYF. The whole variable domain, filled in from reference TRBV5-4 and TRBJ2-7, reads ETGVTQSPTHLIKTRGQQVTLRCSSQSGHNTVSWYQQALGQGPQFIFQYYREEENGRGNFPPRFSGLQFPNYSSELNVNALELDDSALYLCASSPTPGQGGYEQYFGPGTRLTVT.

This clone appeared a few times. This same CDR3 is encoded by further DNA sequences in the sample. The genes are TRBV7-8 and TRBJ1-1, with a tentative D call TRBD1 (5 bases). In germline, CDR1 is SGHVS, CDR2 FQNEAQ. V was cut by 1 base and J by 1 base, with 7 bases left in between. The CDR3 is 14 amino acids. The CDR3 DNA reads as TGTGCCAGCAGCTTAGTTGGGGGGAACACTGAAGCTTTCTTT. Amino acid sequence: CASSLVGGNTEAFF.

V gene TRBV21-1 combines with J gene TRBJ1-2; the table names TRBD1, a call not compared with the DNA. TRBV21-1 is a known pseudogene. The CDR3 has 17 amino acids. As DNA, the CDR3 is TGTGCCAGCAGCAAAGCGTCGGAGTTAGGAACAGGGGTAGGCTACACCTTC. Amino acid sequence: CASSKASELGTGVGYTF.

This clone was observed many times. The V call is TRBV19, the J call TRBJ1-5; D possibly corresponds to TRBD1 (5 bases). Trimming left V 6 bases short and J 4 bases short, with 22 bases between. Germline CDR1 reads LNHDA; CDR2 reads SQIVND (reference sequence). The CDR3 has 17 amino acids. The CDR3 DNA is TGTGCCAGTAGAGGGACCATCCGGGCAGGGATGAATCAGCCCCAGCATTTT. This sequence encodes CASRGTIRAGMNQPQHF.

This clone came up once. Written as DNA, the CDR3 is TGTGCCAGCAGCCCCGGTATCACCAGGGGAGGGAACTACAATGAGCAGTTCTTC. Protein product: CASSPGITRGGNYNEQFF. The J gene is TRBJ2-1, the V gene TRBV5-4; weak D call: TRBD2 (7 bases). Looked up from germline, CDR1 is SGHNT and CDR2 is YYREEE (reference sequence). Trimming took off 4 bases at V and 3 bases at J, with 23 bases between the two ends. CDR3 length equals 18 residues.

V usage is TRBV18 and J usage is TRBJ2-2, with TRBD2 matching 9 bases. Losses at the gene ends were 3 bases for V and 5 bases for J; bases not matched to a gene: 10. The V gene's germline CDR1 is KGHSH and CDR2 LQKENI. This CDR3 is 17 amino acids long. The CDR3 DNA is TGTGCCAGCTCACCCTGGACTAGCGTAGGAGGGACCGGGGAGCTGTTTTTT. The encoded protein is CASSPWTSVGGTGELFF.

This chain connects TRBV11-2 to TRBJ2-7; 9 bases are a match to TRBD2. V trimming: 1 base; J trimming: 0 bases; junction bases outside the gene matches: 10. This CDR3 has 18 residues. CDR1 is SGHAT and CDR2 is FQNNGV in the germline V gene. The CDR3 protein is CASSLVLGGGGSSYEQYF. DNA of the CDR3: TGTGCCAGCAGCTTAGTTCTCGGCGGGGGGGGTAGCTCCTACGAGCAGTACTTC.

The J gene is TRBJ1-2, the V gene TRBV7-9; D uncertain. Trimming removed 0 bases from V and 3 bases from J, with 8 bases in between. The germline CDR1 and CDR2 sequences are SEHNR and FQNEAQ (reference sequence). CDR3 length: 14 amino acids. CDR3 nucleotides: TGTGCCAGCAGCTTAGCGCGGGGAGACTATGGCTACACCTTC. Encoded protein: CASSLARGDYGYTF.

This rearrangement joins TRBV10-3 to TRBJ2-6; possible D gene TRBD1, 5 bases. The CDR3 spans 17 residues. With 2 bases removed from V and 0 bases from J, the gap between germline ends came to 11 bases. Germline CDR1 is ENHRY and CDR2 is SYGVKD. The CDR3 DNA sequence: TGTGCCATCAGTGAGGGAGACAGAGGCTCTGGGGCCAACGTCCTGACTTTC. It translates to CAISEGDRGSGANVLTF.

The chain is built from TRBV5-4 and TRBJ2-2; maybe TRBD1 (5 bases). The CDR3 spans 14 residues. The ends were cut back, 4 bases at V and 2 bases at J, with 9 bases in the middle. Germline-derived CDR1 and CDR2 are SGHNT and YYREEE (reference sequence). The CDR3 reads CASSQDTNTGELFF. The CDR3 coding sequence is TGTGCCAGCAGCCAGGACACAAACACCGGGGAGCTGTTTTTT.

The CDR3 DNA sequence: TGCGCCAGCAGCCCACTAGCGTCCGGACAAGAGACCCAGTACTTC. Its translation is CASSPLASGQETQYF. The chain uses TRBV5-1 and TRBJ2-5, with TRBD2 matching 7 bases. The CDR3 runs to 15 residues. Germline CDR1 is SGHRS and CDR2 is YFSETQ. J was trimmed by 2 bases and V by 4 bases; bases with no gene match: 8. Looking up the rest from reference TRBV5-1 and TRBJ2-5 gives the full variable domain: KAGVTQTPRYLIKTRGQQVTLSCSPISGHRSVSWYQQTPGQGLQFLFEYFSETQRNKGNFPGRFSGRQFSNSRSEMNVSTLELGDSALYLCASSPLASGQETQYFGPGTRLLVL.

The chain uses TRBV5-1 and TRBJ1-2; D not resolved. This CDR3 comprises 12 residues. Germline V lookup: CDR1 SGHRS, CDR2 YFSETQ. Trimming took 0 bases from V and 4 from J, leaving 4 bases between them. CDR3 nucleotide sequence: TGCGCCAGCAGCTTGGAAGCCTATGGCTACACCTTC. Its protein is CASSLEAYGYTF.

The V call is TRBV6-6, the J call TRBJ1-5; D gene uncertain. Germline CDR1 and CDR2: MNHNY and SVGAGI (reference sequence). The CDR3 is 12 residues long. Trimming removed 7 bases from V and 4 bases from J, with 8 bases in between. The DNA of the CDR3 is TGTGCCAGCACCACGGGGAATCAGCCCCAGCATTTT. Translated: CASTTGNQPQHF.

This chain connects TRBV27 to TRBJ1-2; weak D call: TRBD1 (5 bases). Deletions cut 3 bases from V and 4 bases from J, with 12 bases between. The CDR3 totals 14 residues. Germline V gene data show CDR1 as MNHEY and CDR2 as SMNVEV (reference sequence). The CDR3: CASSFSGGTYGYTF. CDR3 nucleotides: TGTGCCAGCAGTTTTTCCGGGGGGACCTATGGCTACACCTTC.

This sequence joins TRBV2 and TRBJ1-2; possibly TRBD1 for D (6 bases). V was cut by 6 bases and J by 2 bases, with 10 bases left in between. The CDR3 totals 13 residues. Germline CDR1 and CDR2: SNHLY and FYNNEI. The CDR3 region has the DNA TGTGCCAGCAGACAGGGTTCAAACTATGGCTACACCTTC. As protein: CASRQGSNYGYTF.

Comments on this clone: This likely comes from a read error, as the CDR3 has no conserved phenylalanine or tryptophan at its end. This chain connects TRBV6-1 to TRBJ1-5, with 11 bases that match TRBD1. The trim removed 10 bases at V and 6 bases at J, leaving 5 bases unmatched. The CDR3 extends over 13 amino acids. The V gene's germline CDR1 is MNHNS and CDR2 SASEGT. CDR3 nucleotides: TGTGCCATAGGACAGGGGGCCGCTCAGCCCCAGCATCTT. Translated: CAIGQGAAQPQHL.

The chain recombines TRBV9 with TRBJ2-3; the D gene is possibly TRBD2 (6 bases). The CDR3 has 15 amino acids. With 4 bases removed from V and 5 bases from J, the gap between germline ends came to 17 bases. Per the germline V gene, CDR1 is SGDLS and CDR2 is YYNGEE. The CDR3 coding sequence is TGTGCCAGCAGCTTCAGAAGCCAGGGAGGAGATACGCAGTATTTT. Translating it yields CASSFRSQGGDTQYF. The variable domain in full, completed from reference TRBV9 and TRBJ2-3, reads DSGVTQTPKHLITATGQRVTLRCSPRSGDLSVYWYQQSLDQGLQFLIQYYNGEERAKGNILERFSAQQFPDLHSELNLSSLELGDSALYFCASSFRSQGGDTQYFGPGTRLTVL.

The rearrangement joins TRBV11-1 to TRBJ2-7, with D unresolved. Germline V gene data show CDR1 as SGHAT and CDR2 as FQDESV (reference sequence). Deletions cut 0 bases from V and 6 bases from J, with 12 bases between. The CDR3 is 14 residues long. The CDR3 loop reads CASSLALGVGEQYF. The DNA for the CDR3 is TGTGCCAGCAGCTTAGCGTTAGGCGTTGGCGAGCAGTACTTC.